The 18 T cell receptor beta chains below all came from one sample that was sequenced in a study of CD4 and CD8 cells across lung adenocarcinoma regions. MiXCR, run by TCRdb on the PCR reads, gives a single entry per CDR3 protein. The sample has about 9,200 distinct CDR3 sequences, around half seen once; the top ten hold 45% to 55%. Sequencing was carried out using CD8+ T cells from the margin of a lung tumor. These receptors all come from a female donor with lung adenocarcinoma. The CD4 and CD8 labels of this study may be unreliable.

The V gene is TRBV10-3, the J gene TRBJ1-3, with TRBD1 as a possible D gene (6 bases). Germline-derived CDR1 and CDR2 are ENHRY and SYGVKD. This CDR3 is built from 13 residues. V shed 10 bases and J shed 1 base, with 11 bases lying between them. Here the CDR3 reads CATKQGSGNTIYF. CDR3 in DNA: TGTGCCACCAAACAGGGATCTGGAAACACCATATATTTT.

This clonotype showed up just a few times. V usage is TRBV27 and J usage is TRBJ2-3, with 12 bases lining up with TRBD2. V gave up 4 bases and J gave up 1 base; unmatched junction bases: 3. The CDR3 length is 16 residues. Germline V CDR1 and CDR2: MNHEY, SMNVEV (reference sequence). CDR3 residues: CASSSRLAGGTDTQYF. CDR3 nucleotides: TGTGCCAGCAGTTCCCGACTAGCGGGAGGCACAGATACGCAGTATTTT.

This clonotype was picked up a small number of times. The CDR3 bases are TGCGCCAGCAGTCACTCTGGAAACACCATATATTTT. Protein product: CASSHSGNTIYF. The chain recombines TRBV10-1 with TRBJ1-3, with D unclear. CDR1 and CDR2 (germline): WNHNN, SYGVQD (reference sequence). The V end was cut by 5 bases, the J end by 0 bases, with 2 bases between. The CDR3 is 12 residues long.

In its sample, this clonotype was seen once. Sequence at one end of the junction differs from germline and may be a read error. The chain employs TRBV10-1 and TRBJ2-3, with a weak D call TRBD2 (6 bases). Germline V lookup: CDR1 WNHNN, CDR2 SYGVQD (reference sequence). This CDR3 comprises 14 residues. The CDR3 DNA reads as TGCGCCAGCAGGGGCTCGGGAGCCAAAAACACTCAGTATTTC. It is translated as CASRGSGAKNTQYF.

The chain is built from TRBV7-9 and TRBJ2-1; D not certain. The DNA end is a closer match to TRBJ2-7, so the J assignment may be wrong. The CDR3 covers 17 residues. In germline, CDR1 is SEHNR, CDR2 FQNEAQ (reference sequence). CDR3 loop: CASSLFCSHFYFHEQYV. CDR3 coding DNA: TGTGCCAGCAGCTTATTTTGCTCCCATTTTTATTTTCACGAGCAGTACGTC.

The J gene is TRBJ2-5, the V gene TRBV7-2; D perhaps matches TRBD2 (6 bases). Germline V CDR1 and CDR2: SGHTA, FQGNSA. The CDR3 has 14 residues. Trimming left V 0 bases short and J 5 bases short, with 10 bases between. CDR3 residues: CASSLAGGGETQYF. The DNA of the CDR3 is TGTGCCAGCAGCTTAGCGGGAGGAGGGGAGACCCAGTACTTC.

This clonotype was picked up many times. The gene calls are TRBV14 and TRBJ2-6; perhaps TRBD2 as D (5 bases). The CDR3 spans 16 residues. The germline CDR1 and CDR2 sequences are SGHDN and FVKESK. V lost 4 bases to trimming and J lost 0 bases, with 10 bases between them. Here the CDR3 reads CASSLGGYSGANVLTF. The CDR3, as DNA: TGTGCCAGCAGCCTTGGCGGGTACTCTGGGGCCAACGTCCTGACTTTC.

About this clonotype: The germline gene is not matched at one end of the junction; a read error may be the cause. The rearrangement uses TRBV6-1 and TRBJ1-1; TRBD1 agrees at 9 bases. CDR1 and CDR2 (germline): MNHNS, SASEGT. This CDR3 has 15 residues. The CDR3 DNA sequence: TGTGCCAGCAGTGCCGTAACACAGGGGGCTGCTGACGCTTTCTTC. Translated, it gives CASSAVTQGAADAFF.

This rearrangement joins TRBV5-4 to TRBJ2-3; perhaps TRBD2 as D (6 bases). V was shortened by 4 bases and J by 4 bases, with 13 bases between the two germline ends. Per germline, CDR1 SGHNT and CDR2 YYREEE (reference sequence). The CDR3 loop spans 14 amino acids. The DNA of the CDR3 is TGTGCCAGCAGCCACCAACGGGACTCAGATACGCAGTATTTT. Its translation: CASSHQRDSDTQYF.

Within the sample, this clonotype is medium-sized. The chain employs TRBV6-1 and TRBJ1-1, with unresolved D. The germline CDR1 and CDR2 sequences are MNHNS and SASEGT. With 5 bases removed from V and 1 base from J, the gap between germline ends came to 5 bases. The CDR3 is made up of 12 amino acids. The chain's CDR3 is CASSPQNTEAFF. CDR3 nucleotide sequence: TGTGCCAGCAGTCCTCAGAACACTGAAGCTTTCTTT.

This chain links TRBV30 with TRBJ1-5; D is perhaps TRBD1 (5 bases). CDR3 length equals 15 residues. Germline V CDR1 and CDR2: GTSNPN, SVGIG (reference sequence). With 4 bases removed from V and 4 bases from J, the gap between germline ends came to 17 bases. CDR3 loop: CAWTGPGRENQPQHF. Written as DNA, the CDR3 is TGTGCCTGGACCGGCCCGGGCAGGGAAAATCAGCCCCAGCATTTT.

Concerning this clonotype itself: Relative to the germline gene, one junction end is altered; a read error may explain this. The genes are TRBV6-1 and TRBJ2-4, with D perhaps matching TRBD2 (5 bases). The CDR3 spans 14 residues. CDR1 and CDR2 (germline): MNHNS, SASEGT. CDR3 loop: CAGIEGPAQNTQYF. The DNA for the CDR3 is TGTGCGGGCATTGAGGGTCCGGCCCAAAACACTCAGTACTTC.

A single count supports this clonotype. The rearrangement joins TRBV9 to TRBJ2-2, with 7 bases fitting TRBD1. Unmatched junction bases numbered 11, after V lost 3 bases and J lost 0 bases. Germline V CDR1 and CDR2: SGDLS, YYNGEE. The length of the CDR3 is 18 residues. Written as DNA, the CDR3 is TGTGCCAGCAGCGACCGACAGGGCCATACAACGAACACCGGGGAGCTGTTTTTT. It specifies CASSDRQGHTTNTGELFF. Drawing the rest from reference TRBV9 and TRBJ2-2, the complete variable domain is DSGVTQTPKHLITATGQRVTLRCSPRSGDLSVYWYQQSLDQGLQFLIQYYNGEERAKGNILERFSAQQFPDLHSELNLSSLELGDSALYFCASSDRQGHTTNTGELFFGEGSRLTVL.

This clonotype qualifies as medium-sized (0.01 to 0.1%). V usage is TRBV12-3 or TRBV12-4 and J usage is TRBJ2-1; D gene unclear. With 8 bases removed from V and 8 bases from J, the gap between germline ends came to 13 bases. This CDR3 has 12 residues. CDR3 sequence (DNA): TGTGCCAGCTCTAGACTCCGGGATGAGCAGTTCTTC. Translated, it gives CASSRLRDEQFF.

By share, this clonotype counts as medium-sized. The chain carries TRBV7-2 and TRBJ2-3; 12 bases agree with TRBD2. The germline V gene has CDR1 SGHTA and CDR2 FQGNSA. J was trimmed by 1 base and V by 3 bases; bases with no gene match: 8. This CDR3 is built from 18 residues. The CDR3 here is CASSLSLAGGLRTDTQYF. CDR3 nucleotide sequence: TGTGCCAGCAGCTTGAGTCTAGCGGGAGGGCTGCGCACAGATACGCAGTATTTT.

This chain joins TRBV10-1 and TRBJ2-1; D gene ambiguous. V was shortened by 0 bases and J by 5 bases, with 8 bases between the two germline ends. This CDR3 region has 14 residues. Germline CDR1 reads WNHNN; CDR2 reads SYGVQD (reference sequence). Here the CDR3 reads CASSESGENNEQFF. The CDR3 DNA follows: TGCGCCAGCAGTGAGTCAGGAGAGAACAATGAGCAGTTCTTC.

This rearrangement joins TRBV27 to TRBJ2-1; 11 bases agree with TRBD1. The CDR3 length is 17 residues. From germline, CDR1 is MNHEY and CDR2 SMNVEV (reference sequence). J gave up 6 bases and V 3 bases, and 10 bases lay outside the gene matches. Written as DNA, the CDR3 is TGTGCCAGCAGTTTTAGAGGACAGGGGGCTGTGGCCAATGAGCAGTTCTTC. This gives the protein CASSFRGQGAVANEQFF.

The rearrangement links TRBV6-5 to TRBJ1-3, with D perhaps matching TRBD1 (6 bases). Germline V gene sequence: CDR1 MNHEY, CDR2 SVGAGI. The V end lost 4 bases, the J end lost 4 bases, and 8 bases lay between the germline ends. This CDR3 contains 13 residues. CDR3: CASSSGDGNTIYF. The CDR3 DNA sequence: TGTGCCAGCAGTTCAGGGGACGGAAACACCATATATTTT.